Listed here are 24 T cell receptor beta chains from one sample, sequenced in a study of shared T cell receptors in the human thymus. Method: immunoSEQ multiplex PCR; TCRdb's copy keeps in-frame clones and lacks some. The sample has some 760,000 clones, 70% to 90% seen once. The sample also formed part of further work on human thymus T cells.

The sample was thymocytes. The receptors stem from a girl less than two years old with a congenital heart defect.

The genes are TRBV10-3 and TRBJ1-2, with TRBD1 as a possible D gene (5 bases). Trimming shortened V by 8 bases and J by 7 bases, and 14 bases separated the two germline ends. Germline V gene sequence: CDR1 ENHRY, CDR2 SYGVKD. The CDR3 sequence is 12 residues long. DNA for the CDR3: TGTGCCATCGGGGCCGGGGGGTCTGGCTACACCTTC. Encoded protein: CAIGAGGSGYTF.

The V gene is TRBV30, the J gene TRBJ1-2; D might be TRBD1 (5 bases). V lost 3 bases and J lost 8, with 22 bases in between. This CDR3 is built from 15 residues. CDR1 GTSNPN and CDR2 SVGIG come from the germline V gene (reference sequence). The CDR3 DNA reads TGTGCCTGGAGGTTCCACGGGACTGAGTCTTTGGGCTACACCTTC. Translating gives CAWRFHGTESLGYTF.

The chain links TRBV2 to TRBJ1-1; TRBD1 matches at 7 bases. Germline assignment: CDR1 SNHLY and CDR2 FYNNEI. The CDR3 covers 18 residues. With 1 base clipped from V and 6 bases from J, the junction kept 17 bases outside the gene matches. The CDR3 spells CASSEGQGSLRKYAEAFF. The DNA of the CDR3 is TGTGCCAGCAGTGAAGGACAGGGATCCCTCCGGAAGTACGCTGAAGCTTTCTTT.

This rearrangement joins TRBV4-1 to TRBJ1-1; TRBD1 aligns across 9 bases. The germline V gene has CDR1 MGHRA and CDR2 YSYEKL. The CDR3 is made up of 22 amino acids. The V gene end was trimmed by 10 bases and the J gene end by 5 bases; junction bases not matched to a gene: 35. In DNA, the CDR3 is TGCGCCACCACCCCATATATATCGACCGGGACAGGGCACCGACCCCAACGGACTGAAGCTTTCTTT. This encodes CATTPYISTGTGHRPQRTEAFF.

The CDR3: CASSANPQGREGYTF. The CDR3 DNA sequence: TGCGCCAGCAGCGCCAACCCGCAGGGGAGGGAGGGCTACACCTTC. The chain couples TRBV5-1 to TRBJ1-2, with D possibly TRBD1 on 6 matching bases. V was trimmed by 4 bases and J by 8 bases, leaving 21 bases between them. Germline V gives CDR1 SGHRS, CDR2 YFSETQ. This CDR3 has 15 amino acids.

This chain uses TRBV10-3 with TRBJ2-7, with TRBD1 matching 7 bases. J lost 2 bases, V lost 6 bases, and 4 bases had no gene match. Germline CDR1 ENHRY, CDR2 SYGVKD. The CDR3 length is 13 residues. The CDR3 loop reads CAISPTGPYEQYF. CDR3 sequence (DNA): TGTGCCATCAGCCCGACAGGGCCCTACGAGCAGTACTTC.

The genes are TRBV10-3 and TRBJ1-1, with a tentative D call TRBD1 (5 bases). V lost 3 bases and J 6 bases, leaving 14 bases between the germline ends. From germline, CDR1 is ENHRY and CDR2 SYGVKD. CDR3 length: 14 amino acids. This CDR3 is CAISETGRDSEAFF. Written as DNA, the CDR3 is TGTGCCATCAGTGAAACAGGAAGAGATTCTGAAGCTTTCTTT.

This sequence joins TRBV4-3 and TRBJ1-2; 9 positions match TRBD1. Unmatched junction bases numbered 6, after V lost 0 bases and J lost 4 bases. The CDR3 contains 16 residues. CDR1 LGHNA and CDR2 YSLEER come from the germline V gene. CDR3 region: CASSQDEGQGSYGYTF. The CDR3 bases are TGCGCCAGCAGCCAAGATGAGGGACAGGGATCCTATGGCTACACCTTC.

The rearrangement uses TRBV19 and TRBJ1-5; TRBD1 aligns across 7 bases. With V trimmed by 8 bases and J by 0 bases, 10 bases remained unmatched. Germline CDR1 is LNHDA and CDR2 is SQIVND (reference sequence). CDR3 length: 16 residues. This CDR3 reads CASRCQTGDSNQPQHF. In DNA, the CDR3 is TGTGCCAGTCGATGTCAAACAGGGGATAGCAATCAGCCCCAGCATTTT.

The chain employs TRBV10-3 and TRBJ2-1, with D tentatively TRBD2 (6 bases). The CDR3 covers 12 residues. Deletions cut 6 bases from V and 10 bases from J, with 13 bases between. Per germline, CDR1 ENHRY and CDR2 SYGVKD. DNA of the CDR3: TGTGCCATCAGAGTTTCCCGGGAGGAGCAGTTCTTC. This codes for CAIRVSREEQFF.

The DNA for the CDR3 is TGTGCCAGCAGCTTAGATCCCCCGGCGGAGCCGTTGAGGACCCAGTACTTC. It yields the protein CASSLDPPAEPLRTQYF. The V and J genes are TRBV7-6 and TRBJ2-5; D uncertain. Trimming removed 1 base from V and 7 bases from J, with 22 bases in between. The germline V gene encodes CDR1 SGHVS and CDR2 FNYEAQ. The CDR3 has 17 residues.

A single count supports this clone. The rearrangement uses TRBV19 and TRBJ1-2; 8 nucleotides match TRBD1. V lost 6 bases to trimming and J lost 10 bases; unmatched junction nucleotides: 13. The germline CDR1 and CDR2 sequences are LNHDA and SQIVND (reference sequence). This CDR3 is 14 amino acids long. CDR3 DNA: TGTGCCAGTAGGAGAGTAAGCCAGGGGGCTTTCTACACCTTC. Translation gives CASRRVSQGAFYTF.

The chain is built from TRBV13 and TRBJ1-2, with TRBD1 matching 9 bases. This CDR3 has 15 amino acids. Trimming removed 5 bases from V and 5 bases from J; junction bases left unmatched: 9. Germline V gene lookup returns CDR1 PRHDT and CDR2 FYEKMQ (reference sequence). The CDR3 nucleotides read TGTGCCAGCAGCCCAGCCGGGACAGGGAGGTATGGCTACACCTTC. Amino acids: CASSPAGTGRYGYTF.

The chain has TRBV7-9 and TRBJ2-7; 11 positions match TRBD1. There are 17 residues in the CDR3. CDR1 and CDR2 (germline): SEHNR, FQNEAQ (reference sequence). The V gene end was trimmed by 2 bases and the J gene end by 8 bases; junction bases not matched to a gene: 14. CDR3 sequence: CASSLFPPGQGGRQQYF. CDR3 bases: TGTGCCAGCAGCTTATTCCCCCCGGGACAGGGGGGGCGGCAGCAGTACTTC. Full variable domain (remainder filled in from reference TRBV7-9 and TRBJ2-7): DTGVSQNPRHKITKRGQNVTFRCDPISEHNRLYWYRQTLGQGPEFLTYFQNEAQLEKSRLLSDRFSAERPKGSFSTLEIQRTEQGDSAMYLCASSLFPPGQGGRQQYFGPGTRLTVT.

The chain is built from TRBV9 and TRBJ1-2; D is undetermined. Trimming took off 0 bases at V and 8 bases at J, with 20 bases between the two ends. Germline values: CDR1 SGDLS, CDR2 YYNGEE. The CDR3 totals 16 residues. The CDR3 DNA sequence: TGTGCCAGCAGCGTAGAAGGACTAAAGTCTCAGAGGGGCTACACCTTC. Its translation is CASSVEGLKSQRGYTF.

This rearrangement joins TRBV14 to TRBJ1-1; D gene uncertain. The V gene's germline CDR1 is SGHDN and CDR2 FVKESK. The CDR3 has 14 residues. V lost 8 bases and J 5 bases, leaving 18 bases between the germline ends. This CDR3 reads CASHNSGRRTEAFF. The DNA of the CDR3 is TGTGCCAGCCACAATTCGGGGAGGAGAACTGAAGCTTTCTTT.

The CDR3 reads CASSLAEFTDTQYF. The CDR3 DNA sequence: TGCGCCAGCAGCCTAGCAGAATTCACAGATACGCAGTATTTT. V and J are TRBV4-1 and TRBJ2-3, with D unresolved. The V and J ends lost 4 bases and 2 bases respectively, with 10 bases between them. The CDR3 runs to 14 residues. Germline CDR1 MGHRA, CDR2 YSYEKL.

The chain recombines TRBV2 with TRBJ2-3; 8 bases fit TRBD1. Losses at the gene ends were 6 bases for V and 6 bases for J; bases not matched to a gene: 2. CDR1 is SNHLY, CDR2 FYNNEI, per germline. This CDR3 spans 12 amino acids. The CDR3: CASRGQADTQYF. As DNA, the CDR3 is TGTGCCAGCAGGGGACAGGCCGATACGCAGTATTTT. The full variable domain, completed using reference TRBV2 and TRBJ2-3, is EPEVTQTPSHQVTQMGQEVILRCVPISNHLYFYWYRQILGQKVEFLVSFYNNEISEKSEIFDDQFSVERPDGSNFTLKIRSTKLEDSAMYFCASRGQADTQYFGPGTRLTVL.

The CDR3 loop reads CASSATPGPGVEAFF. As DNA, the CDR3 is TGTGCCAGCAGCGCCACTCCAGGGCCAGGGGTTGAAGCTTTCTTT. V and J are TRBV7-2 and TRBJ1-1, with D perhaps TRBD1 (6 bases). Germline lookup yields CDR1 SGHTA and CDR2 FQGNSA. CDR3 length equals 15 residues. V lost 5 bases and J lost 7, with 20 bases in between.

For the CDR3, the DNA is TGTGCCAGCAGAAAGTCAGGGGACGGATTGAACACTGAAGCTTTCTTT. This codes for CASRKSGDGLNTEAFF. The chain combines TRBV25-1 with TRBJ1-1; possible D gene TRBD1, 6 bases. The CDR3 is 16 amino acids. Trimming stripped 6 bases from V and 0 bases from J, with 17 bases between. Looked up from germline, CDR1 is MGHDK and CDR2 is SYGVNS.

The chain couples TRBV7-9 to TRBJ2-5; 15 nucleotides match TRBD2. Germline values: CDR1 SEHNR, CDR2 FQNEAQ (reference sequence). The J segment lost 5 bases and the V segment lost 10 bases, leaving 11 bases of the junction unmatched. There are 16 residues in the CDR3. The CDR3 is CAITGTSGGPGETQYF. CDR3 coding DNA: TGTGCCATAACCGGGACTAGCGGGGGGCCTGGTGAGACCCAGTACTTC.

The chain couples TRBV28 to TRBJ2-5; unclear D gene. Trimming stripped 0 bases from V and 5 bases from J, with 4 bases between. This CDR3 spans 12 amino acids. Germline CDR1 reads MDHEN; CDR2 reads SYDVKM. CDR3: CASSLCMETQYF. Here the CDR3 DNA reads TGTGCCAGCAGTTTATGTATGGAGACCCAGTACTTC.

Only a few counts were recorded for this clone. This chain connects TRBV4-1 to TRBJ2-5, with D possibly matching TRBD2 (6 bases). V lost 4 bases and J 3 bases, leaving 18 bases between the germline ends. CDR3 length: 16 amino acids. The germline CDR1 and CDR2 sequences are MGHRA and YSYEKL. This CDR3 is CASSPRFRRGKETQYF. CDR3 DNA: TGCGCCAGCAGCCCCCGCTTCAGGAGGGGCAAAGAGACCCAGTACTTC.

The V call is TRBV5-1, the J call TRBJ1-4, with TRBD1 as a possible D gene (6 bases). The germline gives CDR1 SGHRS, CDR2 YFSETQ. The CDR3 has 14 amino acids. With 2 bases removed from V and 3 bases from J, the gap between germline ends came to 8 bases. CDR3 residues: CASSLGQPNEKLFF. In DNA, the CDR3 is TGCGCCAGCAGCTTAGGACAGCCTAATGAAAAACTGTTTTTT. Full variable domain (missing parts from reference TRBV5-1 and TRBJ1-4): KAGVTQTPRYLIKTRGQQVTLSCSPISGHRSVSWYQQTPGQGLQFLFEYFSETQRNKGNFPGRFSGRQFSNSRSEMNVSTLELGDSALYLCASSLGQPNEKLFFGSGTQLSVL.